This entry lists 4 T cell receptor beta chains sequenced from one sample in a study of OX40 agonist ivuxolimab in advanced cancers. The table came from immunoSEQ multiplex PCR; TCRdb's copy has only in-frame clones and leaves some out. The top ten hold about 8.5% of the sample, which has about 90,000 clones, about 90% seen once. This material consisted of CD4+ or CD8+ T cells sorted from blood, taken in a trial of the OX40 agonist ivuxolimab. The receptors stem from an adult with an advanced solid tumor such as melanoma, head and neck, liver or kidney cancer.

This chain connects TRBV7-2 to TRBJ1-5, with D perhaps TRBD1 (6 bases). Germline-derived CDR1 and CDR2 are SGHTA and FQGNSA. The ends were cut back, 5 bases at V and 5 bases at J, with 7 bases in the middle. The CDR3 has 12 residues. The CDR3 reads CASSRQDQPQHF. The CDR3 DNA reads as TGTGCCAGCAGCCGACAGGATCAGCCCCAGCATTTT. Filled out from reference TRBV7-2 and TRBJ1-5, the complete variable domain reads GAGVSQSPSNKVTEKGKDVELRCDPISGHTALYWYRQSLGQGLEFLIYFQGNSAPDKSGLPSDRFSAERTGGSVSTLTIQRTQQEDSAVYLCASSRQDQPQHFGDGTRLSIL.

This clone was observed a single time. The gene calls are TRBV5-1 and TRBJ2-1; 12 nucleotides agree with TRBD2. Germline CDR1 SGHRS, CDR2 YFSETQ. After removal of 0 bases from V and 3 bases from J, the junction contained 7 bases not matched to a gene. The CDR3 has 18 residues. The CDR3 loop is CASSLALAGGVGYNEQFF. CDR3 bases: TGCGCCAGCAGCTTGGCCCTAGCGGGAGGGGTAGGCTACAATGAGCAGTTCTTC.

The chain is built from TRBV29-1 and TRBJ2-3, with a weak D call TRBD1 (7 bases). From germline, CDR1 is SQVTM and CDR2 ANQGSEA. The ends were cut back, 0 bases at V and 7 bases at J, with 14 bases in the middle. The CDR3 is made up of 14 amino acids. CDR3 amino acids: CSVEDSGQVHTQYF. Here the CDR3 DNA reads TGCAGCGTTGAAGATAGCGGACAGGTCCATACGCAGTATTTT.

By sample share, this clone is medium-sized (0.01 to 0.1%). The chain uses TRBV18 and TRBJ1-2; D perhaps matches TRBD1 (6 bases). Germline V gene data show CDR1 as KGHSH and CDR2 as LQKENI. The CDR3 runs 12 residues. V lost 5 bases to trimming and J lost 7 bases, with 11 bases between them. The DNA for the CDR3 is TGTGCCAGCTCATCCGGGACATTTGGCTACACCTTC. The encoded protein is CASSSGTFGYTF.